Shown below are 27 T cell receptor beta chains from a single sample sequenced in a study of human T cells and chemical hapten exposure. Each CDR3 protein gets one entry after TCRdb re-called the RACE reads with MiXCR. The sample records some 170,000 distinct CDR3 sequences, approximately 20% being singletons. As to time point: patch test 1, 2 weeks after DPC sensitization. Treatment denoted: therapeutic diphenylcyclopropenone sensitization with weekly scalp DPC. This material consisted of whole blood, taken in connection with sensitization to the hapten diphenylcyclopropenone (DPC). The receptors stem from a woman aged 50 to 60 with alopecia areata. Some clones in this sample may be carry-over from other donors' samples.

The rearrangement joins TRBV18 to TRBJ1-1, with D uncertain. CDR3 length: 16 residues. Germline CDR1 is KGHSH and CDR2 is LQKENI. V dropped 1 base and J dropped 8 bases, with 20 bases sitting between them. CDR3 region: CASSPQSGRFADEAFF. The CDR3 DNA reads as TGTGCCAGCTCACCACAGTCCGGGAGGTTTGCCGACGAAGCTTTCTTT.

The J gene is TRBJ2-6, the V gene TRBV29-1; the match to TRBD2 covers 7 bases. The germline gives CDR1 SQVTM, CDR2 ANQGSEA. Trimming removed 5 bases from V and 0 bases from J; junction bases left unmatched: 4. The CDR3 spans 15 residues. CDR3 nucleotides: TGCAGCGTTACCGGGACTACCTCTGGGGCCAACGTCCTGACTTTC. It codes for CSVTGTTSGANVLTF. Full variable domain (outside the CDR3, taken from reference TRBV29-1 and TRBJ2-6): SAVISQKPSRDICQRGTSLTIQCQVDSQVTMMFWYRQQPGQSLTLIATANQGSEATYESGFVIDKFPISRPNLTFSTLTVSNMSPEDSSIYLCSVTGTTSGANVLTFGAGSRLTVL.

The V and J genes are TRBV12-3 or TRBV12-4 and TRBJ2-7; 7 nucleotides line up with TRBD1. V was clipped by 4 bases and J by 4 bases; unmatched bases: 4. The CDR3 loop spans 13 amino acids. In DNA, the CDR3 is TGTGCCAGCAGTTCTGGCAGGGGGTACGAGCAGTACTTC. Translating it yields CASSSGRGYEQYF.

This clonotype was seen only a few times. V usage is TRBV19 and J usage is TRBJ1-5, with 7 positions matching TRBD1. The V gene's germline CDR1 is LNHDA and CDR2 SQIVND (reference sequence). V shed 7 bases and J 3 bases; nucleotides not matched to a gene: 9. This CDR3 has 15 residues. CDR3 in amino acids: CASNFRQGSNQPQHF. CDR3 DNA sequence: TGTGCCAGTAACTTCCGACAGGGCTCCAATCAGCCCCAGCATTTT.

This clonotype was found a few times. V and J are TRBV27 and TRBJ1-2; weak D call: TRBD1 (5 bases). From germline, CDR1 is MNHEY and CDR2 SMNVEV (reference sequence). The V end lost 2 bases, the J end lost 8 bases, and 18 bases lay between the germline ends. The CDR3 has 15 amino acids. The DNA for the CDR3 is TGTGCCAGCAGTTTACAGTTGGGGGGGATTGCAGGCTACACCTTC. Translation gives CASSLQLGGIAGYTF.

The rearrangement joins TRBV29-1 to TRBJ1-1; 8 bases line up with TRBD1. CDR1 is SQVTM, CDR2 ANQGSEA, per germline. This CDR3 spans 13 amino acids. Trimming cost V 4 bases and J 6 bases; bases outside gene matches: 7. The CDR3 DNA reads TGCAGCGTTGGAAAGGACAGGGTGTCTGAAGCTTTCTTT. Translating it yields CSVGKDRVSEAFF. The whole variable domain, remainder taken from reference TRBV29-1 and TRBJ1-1, is SAVISQKPSRDICQRGTSLTIQCQVDSQVTMMFWYRQQPGQSLTLIATANQGSEATYESGFVIDKFPISRPNLTFSTLTVSNMSPEDSSIYLCSVGKDRVSEAFFGQGTRLTVV.

This clonotype appeared a few times. The gene calls are TRBV3-1 and TRBJ2-7, with 10 bases matching TRBD2. The CDR3 has 15 residues. Trimming removed 1 base from V and 6 bases from J; junction bases left unmatched: 6. Germline values: CDR1 LGHDT, CDR2 YNNKEL (reference sequence). CDR3 in amino acids: CASSQGLSSGGEQYF. In nucleotides, the CDR3 is TGTGCCAGCAGCCAAGGGCTTTCTAGCGGGGGCGAGCAGTACTTC.

J is TRBJ2-3 and V is TRBV2, with 12 bases lining up with TRBD2. Germline V lookup: CDR1 SNHLY, CDR2 FYNNEI. The CDR3 is 16 amino acids. Trimming cost V 5 bases and J 2 bases; bases outside gene matches: 5. The DNA for the CDR3 is TGTGCCAGCAGTTTGACTAGCGGGAGCGTCACAGATACGCAGTATTTT. It is translated as CASSLTSGSVTDTQYF.

The V and J genes are TRBV10-3 and TRBJ2-2; 12 nucleotides match TRBD2. CDR3 size: 18 residues. J was trimmed by 0 bases and V by 5 bases; bases with no gene match: 7. Germline V gene lookup returns CDR1 ENHRY and CDR2 SYGVKD. The CDR3 is CAISPTSGSQANTGELFF. Here the CDR3 DNA reads TGTGCCATCAGTCCGACTAGCGGGAGTCAGGCGAACACCGGGGAGCTGTTTTTT.

This sequence joins TRBV7-2 and TRBJ2-5, with D unresolved. Germline V gene sequence: CDR1 SGHTA, CDR2 FQGNSA. Trimming left V 5 bases short and J 10 bases short, with 14 bases between. CDR3 size: 12 residues. The CDR3 is CASSPGPRVQYF. Written as DNA, the CDR3 is TGTGCCAGCAGCCCCGGGCCCCGGGTCCAGTACTTC.

The chain uses TRBV7-9 and TRBJ1-5; D perhaps matches TRBD1 (5 bases). V gave up 0 bases and J gave up 6 bases, with 9 bases separating them. CDR3 length equals 14 residues. The germline V gene encodes CDR1 SEHNR and CDR2 FQNEAQ (reference sequence). CDR3 residues: CASSLAGDTQPQHF. In DNA form, the CDR3 reads TGTGCCAGCAGCTTAGCAGGGGATACTCAGCCCCAGCATTTT.

This chain links TRBV7-9 with TRBJ1-2, with 7 bases identical to TRBD1. The V gene end was trimmed by 7 bases and the J gene end by 5 bases; junction bases not matched to a gene: 10. The CDR3 contains 14 residues. The germline V gene has CDR1 SEHNR and CDR2 FQNEAQ (reference sequence). CDR3 residues: CASTRDSGRYGYTF. The DNA for the CDR3 is TGTGCCAGCACCAGGGACAGCGGGCGGTATGGCTACACCTTC.

V is TRBV10-3 and J is TRBJ2-5; TRBD1 might be the D (5 bases). Germline V CDR1 and CDR2: ENHRY, SYGVKD. The CDR3 consists of 14 residues. The germline V and J ends were trimmed by 4 bases and 1 base, with 10 bases remaining between them. DNA of the CDR3: TGTGCCATCAGTGCCGACAGTTCCCAAGAGACCCAGTACTTC. It is translated as CAISADSSQETQYF.

This clonotype has just a few counts. The chain uses TRBV24-1 and TRBJ1-2; the D is unclear. The CDR3 spans 11 residues. CDR1 KGHDR and CDR2 SFDVKD come from the germline V gene. Trimming took off 3 bases at V and 4 bases at J, with 2 bases between the two ends. The CDR3 loop reads CATSDIYGYTF. The CDR3 DNA follows: TGTGCCACCAGTGATATCTATGGCTACACCTTC.

The chain carries TRBV5-1 and TRBJ2-1; D gene uncertain. The CDR3 has 14 amino acids. V gave up 0 bases and J gave up 5 bases, with 9 bases separating them. From germline, CDR1 is SGHRS and CDR2 YFSETQ. CDR3 in amino acids: CASSLGALDNEQFF. CDR3 DNA sequence: TGCGCCAGCAGCTTGGGCGCCTTAGACAATGAGCAGTTCTTC.

Only a few counts were recorded for this clonotype. The V and J genes are TRBV3-1 and TRBJ1-6, with TRBD1 as a possible D gene (6 bases). The CDR3 length is 15 residues. V shed 2 bases and J shed 10 bases, with 15 bases lying between them. Germline V CDR1 and CDR2: LGHDT, YNNKEL (reference sequence). CDR3 loop: CASSQFRGAGSPLHF. The CDR3 region has the DNA TGTGCCAGCAGCCAATTCAGGGGAGCGGGATCACCCCTCCACTTT. Full variable domain (rest looked up from reference TRBV3-1 and TRBJ1-6): DTAVSQTPKYLVTQMGNDKSIKCEQNLGHDTMYWYKQDSKKFLKIMFSYNNKELIINETVPNRFSPKSPDKAHLNLHINSLELGDSAVYFCASSQFRGAGSPLHFGNGTRLTVT.

This chain uses TRBV20-1 with TRBJ2-1; 8 bases align to TRBD2. CDR1 and CDR2 from the germline V gene are DFQATT and SNEGSKA (reference sequence). This CDR3 is 14 amino acids long. V dropped 2 bases and J dropped 6; count of bases not matched to a gene: 6. The CDR3 nucleotides are TGCAGTGCTAGACGGGAGGGCCATATCAATGAGCAGTTCTTC. The encoded protein is CSARREGHINEQFF.

V and J are TRBV2 and TRBJ2-7; D is perhaps TRBD1 (5 bases). CDR3 length equals 12 residues. Germline CDR1 and CDR2: SNHLY and FYNNEI. V was pared by 8 bases and J by 2 bases, with 10 bases between. CDR3 in amino acids: CASWAGTYEQYF. In nucleotides, the CDR3 is TGTGCCAGCTGGGCAGGGACCTACGAGCAGTACTTC.

This chain uses TRBV20-1 with TRBJ2-6; D is tentatively TRBD1 or TRBD2 (5 bases each). CDR3 length equals 18 residues. The V end lost 4 bases, the J end lost 2 bases, and 21 bases lay between the germline ends. The germline V gene encodes CDR1 DFQATT and CDR2 SNEGSKA (reference sequence). CDR3 nucleotide sequence: TGCAGTGCTAAAACCCGGGACGCCACCAAGACTGGGGCCAACGTCCTGACTTTC. Translated, it gives CSAKTRDATKTGANVLTF.

This clonotype was detected only a few times. The chain carries TRBV29-1 and TRBJ1-2; the D is unclear. V was cut by 0 bases and J by 5 bases, with 4 bases left in between. Germline lookup yields CDR1 SQVTM and CDR2 ANQGSEA. The length of the CDR3 is 11 residues. The CDR3 loop is CSVEDGYGYTF. The CDR3 coding sequence is TGCAGCGTTGAAGATGGGTATGGCTACACCTTC.

This clonotype was counted once. This rearrangement joins TRBV6-6 to TRBJ1-3; TRBD1 matches 7 bases. This CDR3 contains 18 residues. V was pared by 2 bases and J by 4 bases, with 14 bases of the junction left unmatched. The V gene's germline CDR1 is MNHNY and CDR2 SVGAGI (reference sequence). The CDR3: CASSYLPPGQQRGNTIYF. As DNA, the CDR3 is TGTGCCAGCAGTTACCTACCCCCGGGACAGCAAAGAGGAAACACCATATATTTT.

The chain couples TRBV7-8 to TRBJ2-1; 8 positions agree with TRBD2. Germline V gene sequence: CDR1 SGHVS, CDR2 FQNEAQ. J lost 8 bases, V lost 1 base, and 10 bases had no gene match. The length of the CDR3 is 16 residues. CDR3 loop: CASSLVGTRGKDEQFF. The CDR3 DNA follows: TGTGCCAGCAGCTTAGTTGGGACTAGGGGCAAGGATGAGCAGTTCTTC.

The J gene is TRBJ2-5, the V gene TRBV7-2; no clear D gene. Germline V gives CDR1 SGHTA, CDR2 FQGNSA. The V gene lost 2 bases and the J gene lost 5 bases, with 12 bases spanning the gap. This CDR3 is built from 14 residues. DNA of the CDR3: TGTGCCAGCAGCTTATTTGGTAGTAAGGAGACCCAGTACTTC. Amino acid sequence: CASSLFGSKETQYF.

The chain uses TRBV7-8 and TRBJ2-3; 10 nucleotides align to TRBD2. There are 17 residues in the CDR3. J was trimmed by 3 bases and V by 2 bases; bases with no gene match: 8. Germline CDR1 SGHVS, CDR2 FQNEAQ. CDR3 amino acids: CASSLYPSGRTTDTQYF. DNA for the CDR3: TGTGCCAGCAGCTTATACCCTAGCGGGAGAACGACAGATACGCAGTATTTT. The full variable domain, in which reference TRBV7-8 and TRBJ2-3 provide the parts outside the CDR3, is GAGVSQSPRYKVAKRGQDVALRCDPISGHVSLFWYQQALGQGPEFLTYFQNEAQLDKSGLPSDRFFAERPEGSVSTLKIQRTQQEDSAVYLCASSLYPSGRTTDTQYFGPGTRLTVL.

The V gene is TRBV7-2, the J gene TRBJ2-7, with 7 bases identical to TRBD1. The length of the CDR3 is 15 residues. CDR1 and CDR2 (germline): SGHTA, FQGNSA. Trimming removed 4 bases from V and 2 bases from J; junction bases left unmatched: 8. CDR3 region: CASSSYRGFAYEQYF. The CDR3 coding sequence is TGTGCCAGCAGCTCCTACAGGGGTTTTGCCTACGAGCAGTACTTC.

J is TRBJ2-3 and V is TRBV15, with D possibly TRBD2 on 6 matching bases. V lost 0 bases, J lost 4 bases, and 11 bases lay in between. The germline V gene has CDR1 LNHNV and CDR2 YYDKDF (reference sequence). The CDR3 is 15 amino acids. The CDR3 reads CATSRDRRDSDTQYF. Here the CDR3 DNA reads TGTGCCACCAGCAGAGATCGCCGGGACTCAGATACGCAGTATTTT.

This chain connects TRBV6-6 to TRBJ2-3; the D gene could be TRBD1 or TRBD2 (5 bases each). The CDR3 length is 11 residues. CDR1 MNHNY and CDR2 SVGAGI come from the germline V gene (reference sequence). The V and J ends lost 6 bases and 11 bases respectively, with 12 bases between them. CDR3 sequence: CASSLPGLQYF. In DNA, the CDR3 is TGTGCCAGCAGCCTACCGGGGCTGCAGTATTTT.